The 2 T cell receptor beta chains below all came from one sample that was sequenced in a study of blood T cells in healthy people across ages. Through a sample-barcoded 5' primer and a J-beta primer mix, a second PCR was run for roughly 6 to 12 cycles. From the 5' RACE reads, TCRdb called clonotypes with MiXCR, one entry per CDR3 protein. The table shows about 1.1 million distinct CDR3 sequences, with 30% to 40% occurring only once. The source material was blood. These receptors all come from a man in his late teens or twenties in good health.

The chain combines TRBV5-5 with TRBJ2-2; tentatively, D is TRBD1 or TRBD2 (5 bases each). Between the trimmed V and J ends, which lost 4 bases and 1 base, there was a span of 17 bases. This CDR3 is built from 17 residues. CDR1 and CDR2 from the germline V gene are SGHKS and YYEKEE (reference sequence). The CDR3, as DNA: TGTGCCAGCAGCCTTTACACGGGACGGGGGAACACCGGGGAGCTGTTTTTT. It codes for CASSLYTGRGNTGELFF. The full variable domain, with the rest looked up from reference TRBV5-5 and TRBJ2-2, is DAGVTQSPTHLIKTRGQQVTLRCSPISGHKSVSWYQQVLGQGPQFIFQYYEKEERGRGNFPDRFSARQFPNYSSELNVNALLLGDSALYLCASSLYTGRGNTGELFFGEGSRLTVL.

The V gene is TRBV4-1, the J gene TRBJ2-5; a weak D match, TRBD1 (6 bases). The CDR3 is made up of 15 amino acids. CDR1 is MGHRA, CDR2 YSYEKL, per germline. The germline V and J ends were trimmed by 5 bases and 13 bases, with 26 bases remaining between them. The CDR3 DNA reads TGCGCCAGCAGCAACAGACAGGAGGTAACAAATGAGCGGTACTTC. Translating it yields CASSNRQEVTNERYF.